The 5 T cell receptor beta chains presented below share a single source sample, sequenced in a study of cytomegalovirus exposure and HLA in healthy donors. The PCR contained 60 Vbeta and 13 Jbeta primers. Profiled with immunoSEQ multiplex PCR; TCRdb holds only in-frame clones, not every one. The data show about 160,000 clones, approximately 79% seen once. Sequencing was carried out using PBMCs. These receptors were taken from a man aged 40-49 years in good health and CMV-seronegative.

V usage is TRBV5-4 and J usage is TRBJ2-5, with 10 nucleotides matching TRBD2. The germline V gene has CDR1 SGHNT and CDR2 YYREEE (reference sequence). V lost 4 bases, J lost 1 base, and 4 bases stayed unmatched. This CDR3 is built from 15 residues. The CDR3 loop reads CASSGGLAVQETQYF. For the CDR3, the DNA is TGTGCCAGCAGCGGAGGACTAGCGGTCCAAGAGACCCAGTACTTC.

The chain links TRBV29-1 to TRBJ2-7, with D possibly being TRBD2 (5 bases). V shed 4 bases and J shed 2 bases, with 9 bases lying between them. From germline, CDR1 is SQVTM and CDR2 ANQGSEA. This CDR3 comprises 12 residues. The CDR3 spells CSVVEGAYEQYF. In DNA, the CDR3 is TGCAGCGTTGTCGAGGGAGCCTACGAGCAGTACTTC.

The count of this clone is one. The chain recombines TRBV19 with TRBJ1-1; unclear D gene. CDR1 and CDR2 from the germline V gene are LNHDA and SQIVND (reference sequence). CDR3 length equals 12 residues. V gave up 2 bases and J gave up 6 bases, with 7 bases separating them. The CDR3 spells CASSIWQAEAFF. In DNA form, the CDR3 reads TGTGCCAGTAGTATATGGCAGGCTGAAGCTTTCTTT.

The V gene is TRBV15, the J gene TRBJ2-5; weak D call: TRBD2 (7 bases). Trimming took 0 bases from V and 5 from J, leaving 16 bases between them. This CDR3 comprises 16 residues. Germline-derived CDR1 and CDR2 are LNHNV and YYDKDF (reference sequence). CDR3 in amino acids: CATSRDPRGAGETQYF. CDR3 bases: TGTGCCACCAGCAGAGACCCCCGGGGGGCCGGGGAGACCCAGTACTTC. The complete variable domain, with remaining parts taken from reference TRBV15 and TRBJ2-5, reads DAMVIQNPRYQVTQFGKPVTLSCSQTLNHNVMYWYQQKSSQAPKLLFHYYDKDFNNEADTPDNFQSRRPNTSFCFLDIRSPGLGDTAMYLCATSRDPRGAGETQYFGPGTRLLVL.

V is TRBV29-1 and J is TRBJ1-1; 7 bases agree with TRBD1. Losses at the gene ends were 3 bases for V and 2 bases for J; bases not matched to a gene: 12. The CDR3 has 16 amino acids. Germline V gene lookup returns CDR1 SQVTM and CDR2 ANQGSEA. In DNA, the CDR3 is TGCAGCGTTGACGGGTATTCGAGACAGGGCAACACTGAAGCTTTCTTT. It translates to CSVDGYSRQGNTEAFF.